This T cell receptor (beta chain) was found in a study of blood T cells in healthy people across ages. Looking at the study overall: About one barcoded beta molecule was captured per two T cells (by template switching).

A second PCR of about 6 to 11 cycles used a sample-barcoded 5' primer and a J-beta primer mix. Template switching added a 12-random-nucleotide identifier to every cDNA molecule. TCRdb analysed the 5' RACE reads with MiXCR anew, one entry per CDR3 protein. Seen here are roughly 1.6 million distinct CDR3 sequences, around 36% observed once, and the top ten hold approximately 10%. This CDR3 region has 14 residues. J was trimmed by 6 bases and V by 8 bases; bases with no gene match: 11. Germline V gives CDR1 SGHAT, CDR2 FQNNGV. Per sample, at least 5 micrograms of total RNA were extracted. The J gene is TRBJ2-7, the V gene TRBV11-2; 9 nucleotides line up with TRBD2. The sequencing sample was made of blood. The clonotype was recovered from a woman aged 25 to 45 in good health. CDR3 loop: CASSTAGGGCEQYF. Here the CDR3 DNA reads TGTGCCAGCTCAACAGCGGGGGGAGGGTGCGAGCAGTACTTC.